These 26 T cell receptor beta chains originate from one sample sequenced in a study of T-cell memory formation after mild COVID-19. TCRdb re-called the 5' RACE reads through MiXCR, storing one row per CDR3 protein. The sample records approximately 290,000 distinct CDR3 sequences, 8% to 10% being singletons. Sample: PBMCs or a T cell subset sorted from them (not recorded which). All receptors derive from a man younger than 35 who had mild COVID-19 (a few samples of this study predate the infection). Cell type and time point are not known.

The chain combines TRBV20-1 with TRBJ2-3, with D hard to call. Per germline, CDR1 DFQATT and CDR2 SNEGSKA (reference sequence). Trimming took 1 base from V and 5 from J, leaving 13 bases between them. This CDR3 contains 14 residues. CDR3 sequence (DNA): TGCAGTGCTAGAGTCGCTAGTTCCGGAGATACGCAGTATTTT. Protein: CSARVASSGDTQYF.

This clonotype was observed a few times. The V call is TRBV7-3, the J call TRBJ2-7; the D gene is possibly TRBD1 (6 bases). The CDR3 length is 15 residues. V lost 3 bases and J lost 0, with 12 bases in between. CDR1 is SGHTA and CDR2 is FQGTGA in the germline V gene. CDR3 in DNA: TGTGCCAGCAGCTTCCAGGGGCCTTCCTCCTACGAGCAGTACGTC. It specifies CASSFQGPSSYEQYV.

The sample holds many counts of this clonotype. The rearrangement joins TRBV2 to TRBJ2-7; weak D call: TRBD2 (7 bases). Trimming shortened V by 4 bases and J by 2 bases, and 9 bases separated the two germline ends. The germline V gene encodes CDR1 SNHLY and CDR2 FYNNEI. This CDR3 has 13 residues. The CDR3 sequence is CASSGGGPYEQYF. CDR3 in DNA: TGTGCCAGCAGTGGGGGGGGCCCCTACGAGCAGTACTTC. The variable domain in full, with the rest retrieved from reference TRBV2 and TRBJ2-7, is EPEVTQTPSHQVTQMGQEVILRCVPISNHLYFYWYRQILGQKVEFLVSFYNNEISEKSEIFDDQFSVERPDGSNFTLKIRSTKLEDSAMYFCASSGGGPYEQYFGPGTRLTVT.

This clonotype was recorded at least ten times. This rearrangement joins TRBV27 to TRBJ2-2; D possibly corresponds to TRBD1 (6 bases). With 5 bases removed from V and 6 bases from J, the gap between germline ends came to 16 bases. CDR3 length: 15 residues. CDR1 is MNHEY, CDR2 SMNVEV, per germline (reference sequence). The CDR3 is CASSLQGRVAGELFF. The CDR3 coding sequence is TGTGCCAGCAGTCTACAGGGAAGAGTGGCCGGGGAGCTGTTTTTT.

This clonotype occurred a few times. J is TRBJ2-7 and V is TRBV20-1; 7 bases line up with TRBD2. The CDR3 spans 11 residues. Germline CDR1 and CDR2: DFQATT and SNEGSKA (reference sequence). The CDR3 reads CTIAGIYEQYV. In DNA, the CDR3 is TGCACTATAGCGGGCATATACGAGCAGTACGTC.

In its sample, this clonotype was seen a few times. A read error may produce the germline difference seen at one junction end. The chain joins TRBV18 to TRBJ2-5; 7 nucleotides align to TRBD1. Germline V lookup: CDR1 KGHSH, CDR2 LQKENI. The CDR3 consists of 14 residues. The CDR3 DNA reads TGTGCCAGCTCACCCGGGACAGACCAAGATACCCAGTACTTC. This sequence encodes CASSPGTDQDTQYF.

This clonotype appeared a single time. The J gene is TRBJ2-3, the V gene TRBV27, with TRBD2 matching 9 bases. Germline CDR1 and CDR2: MNHEY and SMNVEV (reference sequence). V shed 1 base and J 8 bases; nucleotides not matched to a gene: 10. CDR3 length: 16 amino acids. In DNA, the CDR3 is TGTGCCAGCAGTTTATTTGGCGGGGGGGGATCAGGTACGCAGTATTTT. It translates to CASSLFGGGGSGTQYF.

This clonotype came up many times. The V gene is TRBV5-1, the J gene TRBJ2-1; 12 positions match TRBD2. J lost 10 bases, V lost 4 bases, and 9 bases had no gene match. Per germline, CDR1 SGHRS and CDR2 YFSETQ. This CDR3 has 15 residues. CDR3 bases: TGCGCCAGCAGCCCAGGACTAGCGGGGCCCGAGGAGCAGTTCTTC. Protein product: CASSPGLAGPEEQFF.

The chain links TRBV5-1 to TRBJ2-5; tentative D call: TRBD2 (5 bases). Trimming pared 2 bases from V and 3 bases from J, leaving 8 bases between. Looked up from germline, CDR1 is SGHRS and CDR2 is YFSETQ. The CDR3 sequence is 13 residues long. The CDR3 DNA reads as TGCGCCAGCAGCTTCGGACTGAAAGAGACCCAGTACTTC. Translated: CASSFGLKETQYF.

The V and J genes are TRBV4-3 and TRBJ2-3; 10 bases line up with TRBD2. CDR1 is LGHNA, CDR2 YSLEER, per germline. CDR3 length: 16 residues. V lost 0 bases and J lost 4; bases outside the gene matches: 4. The CDR3 region has the DNA TGCGCCAGCAGCCAAGAATTAGCGGGGGGACCAGATACGCAGTATTTT. Translation: CASSQELAGGPDTQYF.

The chain links TRBV5-1 to TRBJ2-3, with 7 bases fitting TRBD1. The germline V gene has CDR1 SGHRS and CDR2 YFSETQ. The CDR3 has 15 residues. The V gene end was trimmed by 4 bases and the J gene end by 2 bases; junction bases not matched to a gene: 7. The CDR3 region is CASSQDGQDTDTQYF. CDR3 in DNA: TGCGCCAGCAGCCAAGATGGACAGGACACAGATACGCAGTATTTT.

Ten or more counts support this clonotype. The chain links TRBV9 to TRBJ2-3; TRBD1 agrees at 10 bases. V shed 1 base, J shed 3 bases, and the junction held 5 bases outside the gene matches. Germline values: CDR1 SGDLS, CDR2 YYNGEE. This CDR3 region has 16 residues. DNA for the CDR3: TGTGCCAGCAGCGTACCGAGGACAGGGGGAACAGATACGCAGTATTTT. Its translation is CASSVPRTGGTDTQYF.

In this sample, this clonotype turned up a few times. The rearrangement joins TRBV5-1 to TRBJ1-1; a possible D gene is TRBD1 (6 bases). The CDR3 totals 14 residues. Trimming left V 4 bases short and J 1 base short, with 11 bases between. The V gene's germline CDR1 is SGHRS and CDR2 YFSETQ. CDR3 residues: CASSGRGQNTEAFF. The CDR3 DNA is TGCGCCAGCAGCGGTCGGGGACAGAACACTGAAGCTTTCTTT.

This clonotype was found many times. The chain carries TRBV5-1 and TRBJ2-5; D is perhaps TRBD1 or TRBD2 (5 bases each). The CDR3 consists of 14 residues. The germline gives CDR1 SGHRS, CDR2 YFSETQ. V was cut by 4 bases and J by 2 bases, with 12 bases left in between. The CDR3 sequence: CASSPGRGQETQYF. DNA for the CDR3: TGCGCCAGCAGCCCGGGACGGGGACAAGAGACCCAGTACTTC.

The CDR3 protein is CASSIGRSYGYTF. The CDR3 DNA follows: TGTGCCAGTAGTATAGGACGGTCCTATGGCTACACCTTC. The chain uses TRBV19 and TRBJ1-2; D remains ambiguous. Between the trimmed V and J ends, which lost 1 base and 4 bases, there was a span of 7 bases. This CDR3 contains 13 residues. Germline CDR1 is LNHDA and CDR2 is SQIVND (reference sequence).

This clonotype was observed a few times. The J gene is TRBJ2-3, the V gene TRBV20-1; D assignment may be TRBD1 or TRBD2 (5 bases each). The ends were cut back, 0 bases at V and 2 bases at J, with 12 bases in the middle. Germline V gene sequence: CDR1 DFQATT, CDR2 SNEGSKA (reference sequence). The CDR3 totals 15 residues. The CDR3 DNA reads as TGCAGTGCTAGAGACACTTGGGGGACCACAGATACGCAGTATTTT. This gives the protein CSARDTWGTTDTQYF.

This clonotype was observed many times. V is TRBV2 and J is TRBJ2-1; 11 bases align to TRBD2. Germline CDR1 reads SNHLY; CDR2 reads FYNNEI. This CDR3 spans 15 amino acids. The V gene end was trimmed by 7 bases and the J gene end by 8 bases; junction bases not matched to a gene: 10. The CDR3 nucleotides are TGTGCCAGCAAGGGGAGGCCTAGCGGGGGGTATGAGCAGTTCTTC. Its translation: CASKGRPSGGYEQFF.

This chain uses TRBV4-3 with TRBJ1-4; D perhaps matches TRBD1 (5 bases). This CDR3 is 16 amino acids long. Trimming left V 0 bases short and J 8 bases short, with 16 bases between. In germline, CDR1 is LGHNA, CDR2 YSLEER. This CDR3 reads CASSQELGTLEEKLFF. The CDR3 coding sequence is TGCGCCAGCAGCCAAGAGTTGGGGACGCTAGAAGAAAAACTGTTTTTT.

The CDR3 here is CASSPSASGGENEQFF. The CDR3 DNA reads as TGTGCCAGCAGCCCGTCAGCCAGCGGGGGGGAGAATGAGCAGTTCTTC. V is TRBV4-2 and J is TRBJ2-1; TRBD2 matches at 10 bases. Looked up from germline, CDR1 is LGHNA and CDR2 is YNFKEQ. This CDR3 is 16 amino acids long. Losses at the gene ends were 4 bases for V and 7 bases for J; bases not matched to a gene: 10.

This clonotype came up a few times. The chain has TRBV6-5 and TRBJ1-1, with D possibly being TRBD1 (5 bases). Germline V gene sequence: CDR1 MNHEY, CDR2 SVGAGI. This CDR3 has 16 amino acids. V was shortened by 4 bases and J by 5 bases, with 20 bases between the two germline ends. The chain's CDR3 is CASSFGAVIGVTEAFF. The CDR3 DNA follows: TGTGCCAGCAGTTTTGGGGCGGTTATCGGGGTGACTGAAGCTTTCTTT.

This clonotype was counted ten times or more. The chain employs TRBV6-5 and TRBJ2-7, with TRBD1 matching 8 bases. The CDR3 runs to 13 residues. V dropped 7 bases and J dropped 2; count of bases not matched to a gene: 4. Per the germline V gene, CDR1 is MNHEY and CDR2 is SVGAGI. In nucleotides, the CDR3 is TGTGCCAGCAACTTACAGGGGGCCTACGAGCAGTACTTC. This translates into CASNLQGAYEQYF.

This clonotype was recorded many times. The chain recombines TRBV28 with TRBJ2-7; the D gene is possibly TRBD2 (5 bases). The ends were cut back, 8 bases at V and 6 bases at J, with 20 bases in the middle. The CDR3 spans 14 residues. The germline CDR1 and CDR2 sequences are MDHEN and SYDVKM. The chain's CDR3 is CASGPNEVTTEQYV. CDR3 bases: TGTGCCAGCGGCCCGAACGAAGTGACTACCGAGCAGTACGTC.

The rearrangement joins TRBV4-3 to TRBJ2-2; a weak D match, TRBD2 (6 bases). The germline V gene has CDR1 LGHNA and CDR2 YSLEER. There are 15 residues in the CDR3. The V gene lost 4 bases and the J gene lost 1 base, with 10 bases spanning the gap. The CDR3 protein is CASSPGLQNTGELFF. In nucleotides, the CDR3 is TGCGCCAGCAGCCCGGGACTTCAGAACACCGGGGAGCTGTTTTTT.

This clonotype was recorded a few times. J is TRBJ1-2 and V is TRBV7-9, with 10 bases matching TRBD1. This CDR3 contains 17 residues. CDR1 and CDR2 (germline): SEHNR, FQNEAQ (reference sequence). V shed 5 bases, J shed 2 bases, and the junction held 11 bases outside the gene matches. The CDR3 region has the DNA TGTGCCAGCAGCCCGCGACAGGGGGCTAATCTGAACTATGGCTACACCTTC. It yields the protein CASSPRQGANLNYGYTF.

The chain is built from TRBV7-9 and TRBJ1-3; D ambiguous. Germline CDR1 SEHNR, CDR2 FQNEAQ (reference sequence). This CDR3 has 17 amino acids. Trimming removed 0 bases at V and 0 bases at J, with 12 bases between. Here the CDR3 reads CASSLALVPSSGNTIYF. CDR3 nucleotide sequence: TGTGCCAGCAGCTTAGCCCTCGTCCCGAGCTCTGGAAACACCATATATTTT.

The chain recombines TRBV12-3 or TRBV12-4 with TRBJ2-5; TRBD2 is a possible D gene (7 bases). The CDR3 runs to 15 residues. The V and J ends lost 2 bases and 0 bases respectively, with 10 bases between them. CDR3 DNA sequence: TGTGCCAGCAGTTTACGGGGGGCTGACCAAGAGACCCAGTACTTC. Its translation is CASSLRGADQETQYF.